This T cell receptor beta chain was profiled in a study of shared clonotypes between healthy human individuals. Study-wide context: Three plates each covered CD4 naive and memory; CD8 naive two, CD8 memory one. Whole-study findings and limits: The authors sampled blood alone, and tissue repertoires likely differ.

Selected positively for CCR7 and CD45RO-negative, naive CD8 cells excluded terminally differentiated effector memory CD45RA+ cells. Healthy adults negative for HIV, lacking recent acute infections or vaccinations, served as donors. Authors' data handling: Junction-only immunoSEQ data arrived without quality scores, meaning filtering differed. Measured with immunoSEQ multiplex PCR; TCRdb has only the in-frame clones, and not every one. V and J calls and clone size are given by that table; D and trimming were obtained from the DNA. The top ten clones hold about 1.7% of a sample with about 1.9 million clones, 80% to 95% of them seen once. As to this clone: Its antigen is undetermined.

Germline values: CDR1 MNHNY, CDR2 SVGAGI (reference sequence). The CDR3 has 16 residues. The V segment lost 1 base and the J segment 0 bases; nucleotides outside the gene matches: 3. The chain has TRBV6-6 and TRBJ1-2; 9 bases match TRBD1. Sample: naive CD8+ T cells from PBMCs. This clonotype was sampled from a young man in good health. Some clones in this sample may be carry-over from other donors' samples. Here the CDR3 reads CASSYLRTGANYGYTF. CDR3 coding DNA: TGTGCCAGCAGTTACTTACGGACAGGGGCTAACTATGGCTACACCTTC.